Included here is one TCR beta chain sequence, with context. The antigen is not known. One tube held mixed TRB-A and TRB-B primer pools for touch-down PCR. TCRdb reprocessed the multiplex PCR reads and reports one entry per CDR3 protein, with no DNA. The sample holds approximately 8,200 distinct CDR3 sequences. These data originate in a study of T cell clusters in autoimmune cytopenias. Study-wide points: The T cell clusters were defined only in silico, without experimental functional validation.

TRB was amplified from roughly 250 ng of peripheral blood genomic DNA per sample. The sample comprised peripheral blood. This clonotype originated in a human donor with an autoimmune cytopenia or autoimmune hepatitis (not recorded which).

CDR3 residues: CASSSGGADIQYF. The chain links TRBV5-6 to TRBJ2-4. The CDR3 runs 13 residues. Germline values: CDR1 SGHDT, CDR2 YYEEEE.